The clone carrying this T cell receptor (beta chain) was counted at least ten times. The sample comes from a study of T cells in Graves' hyperthyroidism and ophthalmopathy. TCR beta CDR3 sequences were amplified from RNA transcripts. Carried out on the TCR CDR3, a first-round RT-PCR used the HTBI primer set. TCRdb analysed the multiplex PCR reads with MiXCR anew, one entry per CDR3 protein. The sample has about 290,000 distinct CDR3 sequences, roughly 17% seen once. The sequencing sample was made of blood. This sequence originates from a young man with Graves' hyperthyroidism.

CDR3 coding DNA: TGTGCCAGCAGCTTAGGGACGGCTGTACAGGGGCAGTTCTTC. It encodes CASSLGTAVQGQFF. V is TRBV7-9 and J is TRBJ2-1; maybe TRBD1 (6 bases). CDR1 and CDR2 from the germline V gene are SEHNR and FQNEAQ (reference sequence). Deletions cut 1 base from V and 12 bases from J, with 16 bases between. The CDR3 length is 14 residues.